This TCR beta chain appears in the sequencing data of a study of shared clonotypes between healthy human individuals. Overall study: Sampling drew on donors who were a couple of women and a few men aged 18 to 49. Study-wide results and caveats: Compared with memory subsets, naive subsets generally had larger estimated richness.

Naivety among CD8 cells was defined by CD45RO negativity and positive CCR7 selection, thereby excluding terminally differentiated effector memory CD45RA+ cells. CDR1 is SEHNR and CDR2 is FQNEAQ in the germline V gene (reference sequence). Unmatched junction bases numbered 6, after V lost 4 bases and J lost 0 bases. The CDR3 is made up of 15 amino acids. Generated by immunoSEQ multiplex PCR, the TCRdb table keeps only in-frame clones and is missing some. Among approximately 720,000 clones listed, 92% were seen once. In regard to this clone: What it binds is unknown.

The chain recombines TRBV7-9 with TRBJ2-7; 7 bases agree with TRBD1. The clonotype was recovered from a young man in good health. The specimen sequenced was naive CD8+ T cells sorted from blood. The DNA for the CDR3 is TGTGCCAGCAGCTCTACAGGGGCCCACTCCTACGAGCAGTACTTC. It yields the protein CASSSTGAHSYEQYF. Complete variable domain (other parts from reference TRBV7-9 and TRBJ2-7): DTGVSQNPRHKITKRGQNVTFRCDPISEHNRLYWYRQTLGQGPEFLTYFQNEAQLEKSRLLSDRFSAERPKGSFSTLEIQRTEQGDSAMYLCASSSTGAHSYEQYFGPGTRLTVT.